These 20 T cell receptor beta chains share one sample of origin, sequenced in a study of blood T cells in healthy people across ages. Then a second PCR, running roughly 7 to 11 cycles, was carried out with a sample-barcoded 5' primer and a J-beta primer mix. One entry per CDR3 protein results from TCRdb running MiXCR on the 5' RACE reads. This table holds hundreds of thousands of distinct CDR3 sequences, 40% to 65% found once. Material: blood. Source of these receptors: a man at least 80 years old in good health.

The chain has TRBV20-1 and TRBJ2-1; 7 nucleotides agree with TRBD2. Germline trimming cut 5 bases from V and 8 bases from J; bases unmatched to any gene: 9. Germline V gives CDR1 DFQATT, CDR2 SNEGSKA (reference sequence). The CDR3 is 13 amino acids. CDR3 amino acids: CSALGVAGDEQFF. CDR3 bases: TGCAGTGCTTTGGGGGTAGCGGGCGATGAGCAGTTCTTC.

The DNA of the CDR3 is TGCGCCAGCAGCTTGGCCTCTTCTGGACCCCCTCACTCCTACGAGCAGTACTTC. It specifies CASSLASSGPPHSYEQYF. The rearrangement links TRBV5-1 to TRBJ2-7; D ambiguous. The V gene's germline CDR1 is SGHRS and CDR2 YFSETQ. The V and J ends lost 0 bases and 0 bases respectively, with 19 bases between them. This CDR3 has 18 residues.

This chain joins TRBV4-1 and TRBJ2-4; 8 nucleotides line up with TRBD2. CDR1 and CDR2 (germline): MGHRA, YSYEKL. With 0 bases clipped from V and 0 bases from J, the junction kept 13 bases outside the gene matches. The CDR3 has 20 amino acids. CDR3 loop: CASSQESTGGYELAKNIQYF. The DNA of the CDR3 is TGCGCCAGCAGCCAAGAATCTACGGGGGGGTACGAGCTAGCCAAAAACATTCAGTACTTC.

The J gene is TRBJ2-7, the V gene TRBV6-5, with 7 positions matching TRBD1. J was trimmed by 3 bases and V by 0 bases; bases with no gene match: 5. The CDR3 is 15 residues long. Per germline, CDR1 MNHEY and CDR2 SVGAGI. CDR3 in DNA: TGTGCCAGCAGTTACTCGACAGGGAGTAGCTACGAGCAGTACTTC. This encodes CASSYSTGSSYEQYF.

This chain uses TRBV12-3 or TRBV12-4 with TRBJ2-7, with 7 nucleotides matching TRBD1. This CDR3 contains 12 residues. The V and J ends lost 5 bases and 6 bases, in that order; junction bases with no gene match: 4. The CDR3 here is CASSRGLAEQYF. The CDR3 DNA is TGTGCCAGCAGTAGGGGGCTTGCCGAGCAGTACTTC.

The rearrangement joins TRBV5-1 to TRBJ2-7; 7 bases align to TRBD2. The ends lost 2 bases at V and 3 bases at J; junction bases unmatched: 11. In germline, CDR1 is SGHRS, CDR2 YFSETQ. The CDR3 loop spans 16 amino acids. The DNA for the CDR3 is TGCGCCAGCAGCTTTCGGGGCGGATCGGGGGGCTACGAGCAGTACTTC. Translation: CASSFRGGSGGYEQYF.

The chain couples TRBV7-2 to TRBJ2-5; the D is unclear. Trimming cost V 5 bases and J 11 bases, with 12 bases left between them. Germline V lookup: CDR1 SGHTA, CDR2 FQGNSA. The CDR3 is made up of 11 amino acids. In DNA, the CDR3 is TGTGCCAGCAGCCTCTCATCTCTGCAGTACTTC. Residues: CASSLSSLQYF.

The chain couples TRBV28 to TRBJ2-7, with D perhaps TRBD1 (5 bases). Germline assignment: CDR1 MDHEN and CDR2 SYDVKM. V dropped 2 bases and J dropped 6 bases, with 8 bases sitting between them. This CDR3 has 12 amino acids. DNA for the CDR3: TGTGCCAGCAGTTTACAGACAGTCGAGCAGTACTTC. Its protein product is CASSLQTVEQYF.

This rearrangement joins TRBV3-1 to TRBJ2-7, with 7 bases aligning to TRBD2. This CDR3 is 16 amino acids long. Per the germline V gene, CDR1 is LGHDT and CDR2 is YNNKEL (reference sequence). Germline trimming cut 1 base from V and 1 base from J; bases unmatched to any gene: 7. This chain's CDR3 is CASSQGSSGLSYEQYF. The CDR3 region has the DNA TGTGCCAGCAGCCAAGGCAGTAGCGGGTTGTCCTACGAGCAGTACTTC.

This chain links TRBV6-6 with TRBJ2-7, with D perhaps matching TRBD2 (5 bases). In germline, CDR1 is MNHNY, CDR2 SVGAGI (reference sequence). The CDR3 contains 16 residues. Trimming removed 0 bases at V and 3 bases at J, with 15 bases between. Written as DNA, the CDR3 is TGTGCCAGCAGTTACTCGATTAGCAGAGAGGGCTACGAGCAGTACTTC. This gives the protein CASSYSISREGYEQYF.

For the CDR3, the DNA is TGCAGTGCTAGAGATAAAGGCAGGGCCGATGGCTACACCTTC. Its protein is CSARDKGRADGYTF. The genes are TRBV20-1 and TRBJ1-2; perhaps TRBD1 as D (5 bases). In germline, CDR1 is DFQATT, CDR2 SNEGSKA (reference sequence). The V gene lost 0 bases and the J gene lost 6 bases, with 14 bases spanning the gap. The CDR3 runs 14 residues.

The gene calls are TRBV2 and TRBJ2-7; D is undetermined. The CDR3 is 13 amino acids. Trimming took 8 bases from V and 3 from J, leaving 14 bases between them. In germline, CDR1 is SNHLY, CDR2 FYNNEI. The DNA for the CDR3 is TGTGCCAGCCGAAGTGTTGGGTTCTACGAGCAGTACTTC. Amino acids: CASRSVGFYEQYF.

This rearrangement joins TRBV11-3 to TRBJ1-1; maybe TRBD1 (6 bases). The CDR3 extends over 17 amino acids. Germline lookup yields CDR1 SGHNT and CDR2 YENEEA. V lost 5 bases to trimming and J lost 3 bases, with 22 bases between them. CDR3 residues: CASSPGQVPSGDTEAFF. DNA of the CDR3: TGTGCCAGCAGCCCCGGGCAGGTTCCCTCAGGGGACACTGAAGCTTTCTTT.

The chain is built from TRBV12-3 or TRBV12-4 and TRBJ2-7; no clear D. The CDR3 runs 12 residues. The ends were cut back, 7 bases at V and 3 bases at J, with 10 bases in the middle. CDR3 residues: CASTLWGYEQYF. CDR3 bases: TGTGCCAGCACCCTATGGGGCTACGAGCAGTACTTC.

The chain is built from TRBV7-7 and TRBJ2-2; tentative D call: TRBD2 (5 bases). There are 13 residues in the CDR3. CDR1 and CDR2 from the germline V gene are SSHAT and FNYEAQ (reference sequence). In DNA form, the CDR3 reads TGTGCTACCCCCGGGGTGAACACCGGGGAGCTGTTTTTT. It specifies CATPGVNTGELFF.

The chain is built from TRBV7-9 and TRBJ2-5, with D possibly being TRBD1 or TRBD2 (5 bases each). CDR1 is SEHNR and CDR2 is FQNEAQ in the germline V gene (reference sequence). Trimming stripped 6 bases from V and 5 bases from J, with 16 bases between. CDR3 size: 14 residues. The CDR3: CASRIIGATETQYF. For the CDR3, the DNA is TGTGCCAGCAGGATTATCGGGGCGACTGAGACCCAGTACTTC.

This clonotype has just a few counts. CDR3 DNA: TGTGCCAGCAGCTTCCGACTAGCGGGGCCTAGCACAGATACGCAGTATTTT. The encoded protein is CASSFRLAGPSTDTQYF. V usage is TRBV7-2 and J usage is TRBJ2-3; 11 bases are shared with TRBD2. Germline V CDR1 and CDR2: SGHTA, FQGNSA. V lost 3 bases and J lost 0; bases outside the gene matches: 5. The CDR3 is 17 amino acids.

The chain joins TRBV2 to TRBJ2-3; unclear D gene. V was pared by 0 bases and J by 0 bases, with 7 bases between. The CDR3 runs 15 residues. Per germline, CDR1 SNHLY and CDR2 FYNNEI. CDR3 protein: CASSEARTSTDTQYF. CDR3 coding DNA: TGTGCCAGCAGTGAAGCGCGAACTAGCACAGATACGCAGTATTTT.

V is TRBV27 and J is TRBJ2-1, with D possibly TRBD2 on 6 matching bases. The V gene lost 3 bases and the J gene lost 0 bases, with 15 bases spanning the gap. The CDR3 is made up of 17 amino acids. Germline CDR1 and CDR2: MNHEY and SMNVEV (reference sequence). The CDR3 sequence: CASSFLSAGHSYNEQFF. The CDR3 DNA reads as TGTGCCAGCAGTTTTTTGTCGGCGGGGCACTCCTACAATGAGCAGTTCTTC.

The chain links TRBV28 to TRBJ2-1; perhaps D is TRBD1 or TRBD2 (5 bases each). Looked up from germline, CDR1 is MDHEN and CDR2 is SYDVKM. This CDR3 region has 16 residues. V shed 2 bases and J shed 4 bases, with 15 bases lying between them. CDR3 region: CASSLPTGGYYNEQFF. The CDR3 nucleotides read TGTGCCAGCAGTTTACCCACAGGAGGCTATTACAATGAGCAGTTCTTC. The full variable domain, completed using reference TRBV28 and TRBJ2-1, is DVKVTQSSRYLVKRTGEKVFLECVQDMDHENMFWYRQDPGLGLRLIYFSYDVKMKEKGDIPEGYSVSREKKERFSLILESASTNQTSMYLCASSLPTGGYYNEQFFGPGTRLTVL.